The entry below describes one T cell receptor (beta chain). V was clipped by 2 bases and J by 0 bases; unmatched bases: 10. Germline V CDR1 and CDR2: SGHRS, YFSETQ. The CDR3 length is 18 residues. TCRdb keeps only in-frame clones here, not all; method: immunoSEQ multiplex PCR. The sample holds some 68,000 clones, 83% seen once. These data originate in a study of OX40 agonist ivuxolimab in advanced cancers. The source was CD4+ or CD8+ T cells sorted from blood, collected in a trial of the OX40 agonist ivuxolimab. The clonotype originates from an adult with an advanced solid tumor such as melanoma, head and neck, liver or kidney cancer. V gene TRBV5-1 combines with J gene TRBJ2-1; TRBD1 agrees at 8 bases. CDR3 region: CASSLRTGRISSYNEQFF. CDR3 bases: TGCGCCAGCAGCTTAAGGACAGGGAGGATTAGCTCCTACAATGAGCAGTTCTTC.